This TCR beta chain was captured by sequencing in a study of cytomegalovirus exposure and HLA in healthy donors. Regarding the study as a whole: The only immune exposure information that was available was CMV serostatus.

13 Jbeta primers and 60 Vbeta primers were used for the PCR. Only in-frame clones appear in the TCRdb table, and some are missing; sequencing was by immunoSEQ multiplex PCR. The table shows over 200,000 clones, with around 73% occurring only once. In regard to this clone: Antigen unknown.

Each donor was nominally healthy when sampled (though unrecorded immune exposures were likely). V lost 3 bases and J 1 base, leaving 13 bases between the germline ends. Germline V gives CDR1 SGHRS, CDR2 YFSETQ. This CDR3 spans 15 amino acids. V is TRBV5-1 and J is TRBJ2-5; a weak D match, TRBD1 (6 bases). The sequence was obtained from a male donor in good health and CMV-seronegative. Sequencing input: PBMCs. The CDR3 DNA reads as TGCGCCAGCAGCTCCTCGACAGGTACCCAAGAGACCCAGTACTTC. Its translation is CASSSSTGTQETQYF.